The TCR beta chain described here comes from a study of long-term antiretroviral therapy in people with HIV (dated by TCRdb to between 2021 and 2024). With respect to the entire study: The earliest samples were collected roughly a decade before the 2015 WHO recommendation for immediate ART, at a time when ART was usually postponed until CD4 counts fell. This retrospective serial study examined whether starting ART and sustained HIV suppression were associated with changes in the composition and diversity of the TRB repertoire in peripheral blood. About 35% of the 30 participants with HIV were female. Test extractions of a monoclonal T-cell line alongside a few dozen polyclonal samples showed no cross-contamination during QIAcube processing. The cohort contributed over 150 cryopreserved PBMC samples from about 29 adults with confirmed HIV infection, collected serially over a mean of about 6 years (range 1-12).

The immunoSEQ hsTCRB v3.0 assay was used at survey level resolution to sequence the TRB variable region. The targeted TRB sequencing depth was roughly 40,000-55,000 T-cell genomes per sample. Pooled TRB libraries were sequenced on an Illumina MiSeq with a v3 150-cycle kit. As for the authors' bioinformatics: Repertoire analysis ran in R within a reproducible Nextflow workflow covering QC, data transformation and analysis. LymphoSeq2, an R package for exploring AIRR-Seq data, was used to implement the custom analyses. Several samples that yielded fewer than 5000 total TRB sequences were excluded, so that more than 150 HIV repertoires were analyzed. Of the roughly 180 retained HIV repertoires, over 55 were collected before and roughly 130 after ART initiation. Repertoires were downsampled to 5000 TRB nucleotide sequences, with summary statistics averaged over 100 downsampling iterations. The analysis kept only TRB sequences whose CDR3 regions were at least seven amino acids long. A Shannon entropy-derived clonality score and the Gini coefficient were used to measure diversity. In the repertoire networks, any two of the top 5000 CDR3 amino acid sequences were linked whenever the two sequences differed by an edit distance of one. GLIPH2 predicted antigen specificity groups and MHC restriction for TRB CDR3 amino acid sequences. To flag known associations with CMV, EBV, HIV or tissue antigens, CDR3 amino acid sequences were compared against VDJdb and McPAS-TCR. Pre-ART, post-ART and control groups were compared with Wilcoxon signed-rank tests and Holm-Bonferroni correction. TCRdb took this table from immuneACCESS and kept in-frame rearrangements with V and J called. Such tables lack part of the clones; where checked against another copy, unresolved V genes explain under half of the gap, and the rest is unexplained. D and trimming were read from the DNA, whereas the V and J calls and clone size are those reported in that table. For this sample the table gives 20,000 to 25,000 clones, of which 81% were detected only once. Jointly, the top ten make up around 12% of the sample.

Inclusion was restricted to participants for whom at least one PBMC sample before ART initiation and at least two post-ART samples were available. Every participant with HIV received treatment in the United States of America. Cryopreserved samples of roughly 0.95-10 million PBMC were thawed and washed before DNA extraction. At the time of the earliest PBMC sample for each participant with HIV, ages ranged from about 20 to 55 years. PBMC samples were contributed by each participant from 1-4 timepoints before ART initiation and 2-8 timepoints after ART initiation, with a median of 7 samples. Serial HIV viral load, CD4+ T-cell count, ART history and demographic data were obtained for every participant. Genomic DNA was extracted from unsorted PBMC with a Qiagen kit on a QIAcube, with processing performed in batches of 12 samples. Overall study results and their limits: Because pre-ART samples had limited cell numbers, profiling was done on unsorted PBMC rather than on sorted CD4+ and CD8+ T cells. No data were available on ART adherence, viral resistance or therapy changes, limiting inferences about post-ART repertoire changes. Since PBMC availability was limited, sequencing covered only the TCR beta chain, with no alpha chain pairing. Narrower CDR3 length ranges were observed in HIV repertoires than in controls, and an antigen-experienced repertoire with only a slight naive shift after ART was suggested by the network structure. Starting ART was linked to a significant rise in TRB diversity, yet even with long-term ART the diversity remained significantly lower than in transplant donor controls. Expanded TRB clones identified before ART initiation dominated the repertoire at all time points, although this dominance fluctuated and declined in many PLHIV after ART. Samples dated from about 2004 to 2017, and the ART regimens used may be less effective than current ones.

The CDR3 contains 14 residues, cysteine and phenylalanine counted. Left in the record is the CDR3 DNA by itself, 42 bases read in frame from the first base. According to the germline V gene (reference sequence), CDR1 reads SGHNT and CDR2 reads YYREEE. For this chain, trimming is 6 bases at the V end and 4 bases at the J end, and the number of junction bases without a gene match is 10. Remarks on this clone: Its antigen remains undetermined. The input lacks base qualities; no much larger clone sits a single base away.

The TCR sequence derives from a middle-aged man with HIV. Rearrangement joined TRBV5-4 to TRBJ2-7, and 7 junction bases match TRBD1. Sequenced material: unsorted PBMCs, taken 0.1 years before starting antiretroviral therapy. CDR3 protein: CASTTDRLAYEQYF. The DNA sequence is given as TGTGCCAGCACCACGGACAGGTTGGCTTACGAGCAGTACTTC.